This is a list of T cell receptor beta chains from one sample in a study of blood T cell repertoires in COVID-19. The protocol was immunoSEQ multiplex PCR, while the TCRdb copy is restricted to in-frame clones and leaves out a portion. Of more than 110,000 clones in the sample, roughly four fifths were seen once. Sequenced material: peripheral blood. These receptor sequences come from a woman between 45 and 60 years old with active or convalescent COVID-19. Both conserved end residues are part of each CDR3. Each record gives: D gene, CDR3 length, V gene, J gene, clone size, CDR3 DNA, CDR3 protein. D genes are given only for firm matches. The listing skips clone size in some rows; elsewhere it reads once, few, many or a size class.

TRBD1,16,TRBV5-1,TRBJ2-5,-,TGCGCCAGCAGCTTGCGTCAAGACAGGGGAGGTGAGACCCAGTACTTC,CASSLRQDRGGETQYF
TRBD1,14,TRBV7-9,TRBJ1-3,-,TGTGCCAGCAGCCGGGACAGCTCTGGAAACACCATATATTTT,CASSRDSSGNTIYF
TRBD1,13,TRBV7-9,TRBJ1-5,-,TGTGCCAGCAGCCCTACAGGGGTGCAGCCCCAGCATTTT,CASSPTGVQPQHF
TRBD2,14,TRBV10-1,TRBJ2-7,-,TGCGCCAGCAGGAACAGCGGGAGCTCCTACGAGCAGTACTTC,CASRNSGSSYEQYF
-,14,TRBV7-2,TRBJ1-5,-,TGTGCCAGCAGCGACCGTCAGGGAATACAGCCCCAGCATTTT,CASSDRQGIQPQHF
-,15,TRBV12-2,TRBJ2-7,-,TGTGCAAGTCGCTTAGCGGGTCCTAGCGGTTACGAGCAGTACTTC,CASRLAGPSGYEQYF
TRBD1,16,TRBV6-5,TRBJ1-1,-,TGTGCCAGCAGTTACTCCGGACAGGGGGCCGCCACTGAAGCTTTCTTT,CASSYSGQGAATEAFF
-,16,TRBV19,TRBJ2-3,-,TGTGCCAGTAGTATGCTCCCCCGGGGTTCTACAGATACGCAGTATTTT,CASSMLPRGSTDTQYF
-,16,TRBV5-1,TRBJ2-6,-,TGCGCCAGCAGCTTACAGGGGACTCCTGGGGCCAACGTCCTGACTTTC,CASSLQGTPGANVLTF
TRBD2,15,TRBV7-9,TRBJ2-7,-,TGTGCCAGCAGCCCGGGACTAGCGGACTCCTACGAGCAGTACTTC,CASSPGLADSYEQYF
TRBD2,15,TRBV5-4,TRBJ2-1,-,TGTGCCAGCACCCCGACTAGCGACTCCTACAATGAGCAGTTCTTC,CASTPTSDSYNEQFF
TRBD2,14,TRBV28,TRBJ2-5,-,TGTGCCAGCAGCTTGAGCGGGAGCCAAGAGACCCAGTACTTC,CASSLSGSQETQYF
TRBD2,14,TRBV6-6,TRBJ2-5,-,TGTGCCAGCAGCCGACTAGCGGGAGGGGAGACCCAGTACTTC,CASSRLAGGETQYF
TRBD1,15,TRBV5-5,TRBJ1-1,-,TGTGCCAGCAGCTCAACAGGGGGCACGAACACTGAAGCTTTCTTT,CASSSTGGTNTEAFF
-,13,TRBV2,TRBJ2-7,-,TGTGCCAGCAGTGAGGACAGAACCTACGAGCAGTACTTC,CASSEDRTYEQYF
TRBD1,14,TRBV2,TRBJ1-2,few,TGTGCCAGCAGTAGAAAACAGGGGTTCTATGGCTACACCTTC,CASSRKQGFYGYTF
TRBD1,14,TRBV6-5,TRBJ1-5,-,TGTGCCAGCAGTTTCGGGACAGGGGATCAGCCCCAGCATTTT,CASSFGTGDQPQHF
TRBD2,18,TRBV19,TRBJ2-1,-,TGTGCCACCCCGTTGGCTAGCGGGAGGCTAAATTCCTACAATGAGCAGTTCTTC,CATPLASGRLNSYNEQFF
TRBD1,14,TRBV28,TRBJ1-2,-,TGTGCCAGCCTACCGACAGGGAGTGAATATGGCTACACCTTC,CASLPTGSEYGYTF
TRBD1,15,TRBV6-2/TRBV6-3,TRBJ1-3,few,TGTGCCAGCAGCATCGAGGACAGGCCGGGAAACACCATATATTTT,CASSIEDRPGNTIYF
TRBD1,17,TRBV4-3,TRBJ2-1,-,TGCGCCAGCAGCCAAGATCCCCCAGGGGGCCTCGTTGGTGAGCAGTTCTTC,CASSQDPPGGLVGEQFF
TRBD2,15,TRBV6-5,TRBJ2-1,-,TGTGCCAGCAATCTAGCGGGGGACGCATACAATGAGCAGTTCTTC,CASNLAGDAYNEQFF
-,17,TRBV7-8,TRBJ2-7,-,TGTGCCAGCAGCTTAAAACAGGGCGATATTCCCTCCTACGAGCAGTACTTC,CASSLKQGDIPSYEQYF
TRBD2,15,TRBV7-6,TRBJ2-5,once,TGTGCCAGCAGCCAAGACACGGGGGGTCAAGAGACCCAGTACTTC,CASSQDTGGQETQYF
-,13,TRBV7-3,TRBJ1-1,-,TGTGCCAGCAGTTACAATACAGGGTCTGAAGCTTTCTTT,CASSYNTGSEAFF
TRBD1,14,TRBV30,TRBJ1-4,-,TGTGCCTGGAGCAGGGGGCAGACTAATGAAAAACTGTTTTTT,CAWSRGQTNEKLFF
TRBD1,16,TRBV10-3,TRBJ2-3,-,TGTGCCATCAGTCCAGGCCGGGACAGGGTAACAGATACGCAGTATTTT,CAISPGRDRVTDTQYF
-,16,TRBV7-9,TRBJ2-7,-,TGTGCCAGCAGCTTTAAATACGTGACAGGAAACTACGAGCAGTACTTC,CASSFKYVTGNYEQYF
TRBD1,17,TRBV7-2,TRBJ1-5,-,TGTGCCAGCAGCTTAGTCCCGTCCGGGACAGGGAATCAGCCCCAGCATTTT,CASSLVPSGTGNQPQHF
-,13,TRBV27,TRBJ2-7,few,TGTGCCAGCAGTTTCGTGGGGCCCTACGAGCAGTACTTC,CASSFVGPYEQYF
-,18,TRBV4-1,TRBJ1-1,few,TGCGCCAGCAGCCTCGCCGGCCTTGGGGGCGACATGAACACTGAAGCTTTCTTT,CASSLAGLGGDMNTEAFF
-,14,TRBV28,TRBJ2-7,-,TGTGCCAGCAGTCAGGCGCTTCGGGGCTACGAGCAGTACTTC,CASSQALRGYEQYF
-,12,TRBV28,TRBJ1-5,-,TGTGGCTCGAGCTATAGCAATCAGCCCCAGCATTTT,CGSSYSNQPQHF
-,16,TRBV7-6,TRBJ2-1,-,TGTGCCAGCAGCTCCCGCCTGGGAGACACCTACAATGAGCAGTTCTTC,CASSSRLGDTYNEQFF
-,14,TRBV6-5,TRBJ1-1,-,TGTGCCAGCAGTTTACTACAGGGAAACACTGAAGCTTTCTTT,CASSLLQGNTEAFF
-,13,TRBV30,TRBJ1-2,-,TGTGCCTGGAGTGTAGGGGTCGGCTATGGCTACACCTTC,CAWSVGVGYGYTF
TRBD1,15,TRBV19,TRBJ2-1,many,TGTGCCAGTACTCCTTTAGGACAGGGGTACAATGAGCAGTTCTTC,CASTPLGQGYNEQFF
-,14,TRBV19,TRBJ1-2,once,TGTGCCAGTCGCACAGGGTACTCTAACTATGGCTACACCTTC,CASRTGYSNYGYTF
-,14,TRBV4-3,TRBJ1-3,-,TGCGCCAGCAGTTTACAGGGCTCTGGAAACACCATATATTTT,CASSLQGSGNTIYF
-,14,TRBV30,TRBJ1-1,once,TGTGCCTGGAGTGAGGGGGGGATAGGCACTGAAGCTTTCTTT,CAWSEGGIGTEAFF
TRBD1,14,TRBV9,TRBJ1-6,-,TGTGCCAGCAGCCCCACAGGGGGCGATTCACCCCTCCACTTT,CASSPTGGDSPLHF
-,16,TRBV12-5,TRBJ1-3,few,TGTGCTAGTGGTTTGACAGGGCAGGTTGCTGGAAACACCATATATTTT,CASGLTGQVAGNTIYF
TRBD1,14,TRBV18,TRBJ2-7,-,TGTGCCAGCTCACCACCGGGACAGGCCCACGAGCAGTACTTC,CASSPPGQAHEQYF
-,11,TRBV30,TRBJ2-5,-,TGTGCCTGGACAGAAAAAGAGACCCAGTACTTC,CAWTEKETQYF
TRBD2,15,TRBV24-1,TRBJ2-7,-,TGTGCCACCAGTGATCCCAGGACTAGAGATTTCAGGCAGTACTTC,CATSDPRTRDFRQYF
-,17,TRBV6-1,TRBJ2-1,-,TGTGCCAGCAGTGACCCTCACGGAGGGGTAACCTACAATGAGCAGTTCTTC,CASSDPHGGVTYNEQFF
TRBD1,16,TRBV7-2,TRBJ2-3,-,TGTGCCAGCAGCCCCGGGACAGGGGGTACGCAGCCTCTTAGGGATTTT,CASSPGTGGTQPLRDF
TRBD1,16,TRBV6-6,TRBJ1-3,-,TGTGCCAGCAGTGGGCCAGGGGGCGCCCCTGGAAACACCATATATTTT,CASSGPGGAPGNTIYF
TRBD1,13,TRBV30,TRBJ2-7,-,TGTGCCTGGAGGGGGGACAGAAACTACGAGCAGTACTTC,CAWRGDRNYEQYF
-,14,TRBV28,TRBJ1-4,-,TGTGCCAGCAGCAGAGGGGGTAGGGAAGAAAAACTGTTTTTT,CASSRGGREEKLFF